A selection of T cell receptor beta chains follows, all from one sample in a study of Graves' ophthalmopathy and Graves' hyperthyroidism. TCRdb independently ran MiXCR on the multiplex PCR reads; one entry per CDR3 protein. This sample has some 380,000 distinct CDR3 sequences, with 15% found just once. Sequenced sample: peripheral blood. The receptors were sampled from a young woman with stable Graves' hyperthyroidism. The CDR3 runs from the conserved cysteine through the conserved F or W. D genes are given only for firm matches. Clone size, where shown, is once, few, many, or a class for clones that have expanded.

v_call	j_call	cdr3_length	d_call	clone_size	cdr3_nt	cdr3_aa
TRBV2	TRBJ1-5	14	.	few	TGTGCCAGCAGCGACCGGTGGAGCAATCAGCCCCAGCATTTT	CASSDRWSNQPQHF
TRBV12-3/TRBV12-4	TRBJ1-5	15	.	few	TGTGCCAGCAGTCTCCCTAGGGAGTTCAATCAGCCCCAGCATTTT	CASSLPREFNQPQHF
TRBV29-1	TRBJ2-1	13	.	few	TGCAGCGTTGAAGACTTCGGGGTAGGCGAGCAGTTCTTC	CSVEDFGVGEQFF
TRBV29-1	TRBJ2-5	13	.	many	TGCAGCGTTGAAAGGCTGTTCCAAGAGACCCAGTACTTC	CSVERLFQETQYF
TRBV18	TRBJ2-4	15	.	few	TGTGCCAGCTCACCCCGAGACTCGGTGGGGGACATTAAGTACTTC	CASSPRDSVGDIKYF
TRBV20-1	TRBJ2-7	16	TRBD2	.	TGCAGTGCTAGAGCACGACTAGCGGGGGACTCCTACGAGCAGTACTTC	CSARARLAGDSYEQYF
TRBV12-3/TRBV12-4	TRBJ1-5	13	TRBD1	many	TGTGCCAGCAGTAGGGGGCCTGATCAGCCCCAGCATTTT	CASSRGPDQPQHF
TRBV20-1	TRBJ2-7	12	.	.	TGCAGTGCTAGGGCAGGTGGGCACGAGCAGTACTTC	CSARAGGHEQYF
TRBV6-2/TRBV6-3	TRBJ2-2	18	TRBD2	.	TGTGCCAGCAGCTCCACACTAGCGGGGGTAAAGAACACCGGGGAGCTGTCTTTT	CASSSTLAGVKNTGELSF
TRBV19	TRBJ1-2	18	.	many	TGTGCCAGTAGTATTTCAGGGGTTACAGGAGGCCTGACCTATGGCTACACCTTC	CASSISGVTGGLTYGYTF
TRBV20-1	TRBJ1-5	14	.	many	TGCAGTGCTAGAGACGGGGGGGGTATGGAGCCCCAGCATTTT	CSARDGGGMEPQHF
TRBV6-1	TRBJ1-2	13	.	many	TGTGCCAGTAGGGAGTCCGATCTCTATGGCTACACCTTC	CASRESDLYGYTF
TRBV6-5	TRBJ1-1	16	TRBD1	.	TGTGCCAGCAGTTACGGGACAGGGACTTTTGGGACTGAAGCTTTCTTT	CASSYGTGTFGTEAFF
TRBV11-2	TRBJ1-1	14	.	few	TGTGCCAGCAGCTCTACCACTTACCACACTGAAGCTTTCTTT	CASSSTTYHTEAFF
TRBV6-5	TRBJ1-2	15	TRBD1	.	TGTGCCAGCAGTTACTTTGGACAGGGGGCCTATGGCTACACCTTC	CASSYFGQGAYGYTF
TRBV6-6	TRBJ1-5	15	.	many	TGTGCCAGCAGAAACCGAGAGGGAGGCAATCAGCCCCAGCATTTT	CASRNREGGNQPQHF
TRBV6-5	TRBJ2-7	14	.	many	TGTGCCAGCAGTTACGGGCGGGCCCCCTACGAGCAGTACTTC	CASSYGRAPYEQYF
TRBV6-2/TRBV6-3	TRBJ1-1	13	.	few	TGTGCCAGCAGATCACCGGGACATACGGGAGCTTTCTTT	CASRSPGHTGAFF
TRBV6-1	TRBJ2-5	12	.	many	TGTGCCAGCAGTGAAAGTGGAGAGACCCAGTACTTC	CASSESGETQYF
TRBV13	TRBJ1-6	13	.	many	TGTGCCAGCAGCTTAGTAGGACCTTCACCCCTCCACTTT	CASSLVGPSPLHF
TRBV12-3/TRBV12-4	TRBJ2-4	14	TRBD1	few	TGTGACAGCAGAGGACAGGGGAGGGAAAACATTCAGTACTTC	CDSRGQGRENIQYF
TRBV12-3/TRBV12-4	TRBJ2-7	14	.	.	TGTGCCAGCAGTACGCGGGCAGGGTCCTACGAGCAGTACTTC	CASSTRAGSYEQYF
TRBV29-1	TRBJ1-1	14	.	many	TGCAGCGTTGTACGGGGATTTGGCTTTACTGAAGCTTTCTTT	CSVVRGFGFTEAFF
TRBV6-5	TRBJ1-3	17	.	many	TGTGCCAGCAGTTACTCGAGCGGCCCAAGCTCTGGAAACACCATATATTTT	CASSYSSGPSSGNTIYF
TRBV11-2	TRBJ1-2	14	.	many	TGTGCCAGCAGCTTCGTCTCCACCGACTATGGCTACACCTTC	CASSFVSTDYGYTF
TRBV12-3/TRBV12-4	TRBJ1-1	15	.	.	TGTGCCAGCAGTTTAGGTTGGCTCATGAACACTGAAGCTTTCTTT	CASSLGWLMNTEAFF
TRBV27	TRBJ1-1	15	.	.	TGTGCCAGCAGTTTATCACAGGGAGGGGACACTGAAGCTTTCTTT	CASSLSQGGDTEAFF
TRBV18	TRBJ1-2	15	.	few	TGTGCCAGCTCACTCATAGAGGGATGGGAGAATGGCTACACCTTC	CASSLIEGWENGYTF
TRBV15	TRBJ2-2	14	.	.	TGTGCCACCAGCAGTCCGGGCGGGTCCGGGGAGCTGTTTTTT	CATSSPGGSGELFF
TRBV10-3	TRBJ2-3	17	TRBD2	many	TGTGCCATCAGGACTAGCGGGGGAGATCTGAGCACAGATACGCAGTATTTT	CAIRTSGGDLSTDTQYF
TRBV19	TRBJ2-7	16	TRBD1	.	TGTGCCAGTAGTATTTTAGGGACGGACAGGTACTACGAGCAGTACTTC	CASSILGTDRYYEQYF
TRBV5-1	TRBJ1-1	13	.	.	TGCGCCAGCAGCTGGGGGGTTGAGGATGAAGCTTTCTTT	CASSWGVEDEAFF
TRBV6-2/TRBV6-3	TRBJ2-7	17	TRBD2	.	TGTGCCAGCAGTCCGGGACTAGCGGGGGATAACTCCTACGAGCAGTACTTC	CASSPGLAGDNSYEQYF
TRBV19	TRBJ1-5	9	.	many	TGTGCCAGTGGTCAGCCCCAGCATTTT	CASGQPQHF
TRBV11-3	TRBJ1-1	14	TRBD1	.	TGTGCCAGCAGCTCTTCCAGGGGGCCCACCGAAGCTTTCTTT	CASSSSRGPTEAFF
TRBV6-1	TRBJ1-2	14	TRBD1	many	TGTGCCAGCAGTCAAAGGGGGCGCGACTATGGCTACACCTTC	CASSQRGRDYGYTF
TRBV19	TRBJ1-2	14	TRBD1	.	TGTGCCGGTGGCCCTGGGACAGCTAACTATGGCTACACCTTC	CAGGPGTANYGYTF
TRBV7-3	TRBJ1-3	13	TRBD1	.	TGTGCCAGCAGCTTTACCGGGACAGGGAGAATATATTTT	CASSFTGTGRIYF